This T cell receptor (beta chain) was sequenced during a study of OX40 agonist ivuxolimab in advanced cancers. The table came from immunoSEQ multiplex PCR; TCRdb's copy has only in-frame clones and leaves some out. The table lists more than 45,000 clones, 86% of them singletons, with about 2.6% in the top ten. On cycle 4 day 1 and cycle 7 day 1, as well as at baseline, blood was sampled. Regarding the study as a whole: Averaged across samples, CD8+ T cells carried more expanded clones than CD4+ did. Among the least clonally expanded were partial responders at 0.1-3.0 mg/kg. At 0.1 to 3.0 mg/kg, CD4+ and CD8+ blood T cells expanded clonally by week 6.

As concerns this clone: Its antigen is as yet unknown.

CDR3 length: 13 amino acids. V lost 0 bases to trimming and J lost 8 bases, with 10 bases between them. Germline V gene data show CDR1 as SGHTA and CDR2 as FQGTGA. The origin of this receptor is an adult with an advanced solid tumor such as melanoma, head and neck, liver or kidney cancer. V and J are TRBV7-3 and TRBJ1-2, with a weak D call TRBD1 (5 bases). The source material was CD4+ or CD8+ T cells sorted from blood, sampled in a trial of the OX40 agonist ivuxolimab. The CDR3 bases are TGTGCCAGCAGCTTAACAGGGGCTCGGGGCTACACCTTC. Its translation is CASSLTGARGYTF.